This TCR beta chain was recovered during a study of blood T cell repertoires in COVID-19 (dated by TCRdb to the early 2020s). As for the study more broadly: The collaborator samples originated in the United States, Italy and Spain and spanned the acute and convalescent phases of COVID-19. The prospective study material was composed of cDNA or gDNA derived from T cells, B-cell-depleted T cells, or PBMCs. Subjects who had been exposed to COVID-19, were actively infected with it, or had recovered from it provided the deeply sampled blood TCRbeta repertoires that made up the dataset. The repertoires were made available in a free public database intended to serve as a resource for research on the immune response to SARS-CoV-2. Samples came from the ongoing ImmuneRACE study (first 160 participants) plus 1,254 subjects from 6 global collaborators. Sample metadata almost always included a de-identified subject ID, COVID-19 status, age in years and sex. Where available, HLA class I and class II types were obtained from metadata supplied by the sample provider rather than from assay-based typing.

Study-level results and caveats: The quantity of clinical and demographic metadata differed by source and by participant and was supplied without curation.

Comment on this clone: Its recognized antigen is unknown. Base quality data are lacking; no much larger clone is found one base away.

Collaborating institutions collected whole blood in K2EDTA tubes following their own protocols. For TCRbeta analysis, collaborator samples were shipped as frozen whole blood, as isolated PBMCs, or as DNA extracted from either sample type. The CDR3 covers 14 residues, taking in both the cysteine and the phenylalanine. The kept DNA is CDR3 alone, 42 bases in frame from the first base. The trim is 10 bases for V and 2 bases for J, with a gap of 16 bases between the germline ends. CDR1 and CDR2 are read off the germline V gene as SGDLS and YYNGEE. TCRbeta CDR3 regions were amplified from genomic DNA by means of the immunoSEQ Assay, a bias-controlled multiplex PCR. Turning to the authors' computational methods: Within the assay, amplification of reference gene primers was used to estimate how many nucleated cells each sample contained. Sequence reads were collapsed and filtered to measure the absolute abundance of every unique TCRbeta CDR3 rearrangement. Productive Simpson clonality was computed per sample as the square root of Simpson's diversity index over productive rearrangements. TCRdb mirrors the immuneACCESS table, restricted to in-frame sequences. Some clones are absent from its copies; in checked studies, under half trace to an unresolved V gene, and the reason for the others is unknown. That table is the source of V, J and clone size, and D and trimming were worked out from the DNA. Present in this sample are 90,000 to 130,000 clones, 60% to 80% of which were seen just once. The ten largest make up approximately 16% of the sample.

Sequencing input: peripheral blood. The source is a woman at least 80 years old with active or convalescent COVID-19. Recombination linked TRBV9 to TRBJ1-5, with the identity of the D gene unclear. The nucleotides are TGTGCCTCAGCACGAGGGCTGGGCAATCAGCCCCAGCATTTT. Its protein is CASARGLGNQPQHF.